This T cell receptor beta chain was obtained from a study of beta chain features in type 1 diabetes. Trimming pared 7 bases from V and 3 bases from J, leaving 12 bases between. CDR3 size: 14 residues. For this clone: Its antigen remains unidentified.

Study conclusions and caveats: Researchers report that Type 1 diabetes patients had moderately but significantly shorter TCRB CDR3s across all four CD4+ subsets. A closer apparent resemblance between naive, central memory and Treg TCRB repertoires was seen in patients than in healthy donors.

Since all of the isolated RNA was reverse transcribed, expressed TCRB transcripts were what got sequenced. Assay: immunoSEQ multiplex PCR; the TCRdb copy retains only in-frame clones and omits some. The sample yields roughly 300,000 clones, about a tenth seen once. The sequenced material came from central memory CD4+ T cells from blood. This sequence was found in a man aged 25-45 years with type 1 diabetes. V is TRBV23-1 and J is TRBJ1-4, with D perhaps matching TRBD1 (5 bases). TRBV23-1 is designated an ORF whose function remains uncertain. DNA of the CDR3: TGCGCCAGCACCCGGCGGGGGGCTAATGAAAAACTGTTTTTT. Translating gives CASTRRGANEKLFF.